The entry below gives a single T cell receptor (beta chain) sequence along with its context. Trimming took 7 bases from V and 3 from J, leaving 23 bases between them. CDR3 length equals 17 residues. Germline values: CDR1 SGHRS, CDR2 YFSETQ. Measured with immunoSEQ multiplex PCR; TCRdb has only the in-frame clones, and not every one. The sample consists of approximately 66,000 clones, 90% of them appearing once. The entry originates in a study of control samples from healthy donors and cancer patients. The clonotype originates from a man aged 55 to 70 with colorectal cancer. The chain joins TRBV5-1 to TRBJ2-1; D may correspond to TRBD1 or TRBD2 (5 bases each). The sequenced material came from PBMCs. The CDR3 coding sequence is TGCGCCAGCTTACGGGGCGAGGAGCGGATGCTCTACAATGAGCAGTTCTTC. Translated: CASLRGEERMLYNEQFF. The complete variable domain, with remaining parts taken from reference TRBV5-1 and TRBJ2-1, reads KAGVTQTPRYLIKTRGQQVTLSCSPISGHRSVSWYQQTPGQGLQFLFEYFSETQRNKGNFPGRFSGRQFSNSRSEMNVSTLELGDSALYLCASLRGEERMLYNEQFFGPGTRLTVL.